Sequencing of this T cell receptor beta chain was carried out in a study of cytomegalovirus exposure and HLA in healthy donors. Study-level background: The roughly 120 validation repertoires, a later analysis reported, used the same platform as the approximately 730 repertoires from the first cohort. Findings and caveats of the study: Reports described diagnosis of cytomegalovirus status by the classifier as highly specific and sensitive.

About this clone itself: The antigen remains undetermined.

The CDR3 has 15 residues. V trimming: 4 bases; J trimming: 4 bases; junction bases outside the gene matches: 9. Germline loops: CDR1 SGHDT, CDR2 YYEEEE. TCRdb's copy holds only in-frame clones and misses some; the assay was immunoSEQ multiplex PCR. The sample records about 140,000 clones, about 94% being singletons. This chain links TRBV5-6 with TRBJ2-7; 9 nucleotides match TRBD1. Specimen: PBMCs. This TCR derives from a man aged 18 to 30 in good health and CMV-seropositive. CDR3 bases: TGTGCCAGCAGCGGGACCGGGACAGGGCTTTACGAGCAGTACTTC. Its protein is CASSGTGTGLYEQYF.